The present T cell receptor (beta chain) was sequenced within a study of shared clonotypes between healthy human individuals. Study details: Per donor, CD8 memory used one plate, CD8 naive used two, CD4 memory used three and CD4 naive used three. Regarding the study as a whole: In the sorted subsets, rarefaction showed sequencing was incomplete despite large depth. The study generally estimated greater richness for naive than memory subsets.

For each subset, genomic DNA was distributed in equal portions over several immunoSEQ plates. The protocol was immunoSEQ multiplex PCR, while the TCRdb copy is restricted to in-frame clones and leaves out a portion. This table has about 2.1 million clones, 93% appearing once. CD45RO-negative cells were positively selected for CCR7, leaving out terminally differentiated effector memory CD45RA+ cells. CDR1 is SGHTA and CDR2 is FQGTGA in the germline V gene. This CDR3 has 17 amino acids. V was clipped by 2 bases and J by 2 bases; unmatched bases: 8. About this clone: Its antigen is unidentified.

This receptor was identified in a man in his late teens or twenties in good health. Some clones in this sample may be carry-over from other donors' samples. The sample comprised naive CD8+ T cells from PBMCs. This chain uses TRBV7-3 with TRBJ2-1, with TRBD2 matching 8 bases. The CDR3 spells CASSLVPGGPPYNEQFF. The CDR3 DNA reads as TGTGCCAGCAGCTTAGTCCCGGGAGGGCCTCCCTACAATGAGCAGTTCTTC. The full variable domain, its missing parts supplied by reference TRBV7-3 and TRBJ2-1, is GAGVSQTPSNKVTEKGKYVELRCDPISGHTALYWYRQSLGQGPEFLIYFQGTGAADDSGLPNDRFFAVRPEGSVSTLKIQRTERGDSAVYLCASSLVPGGPPYNEQFFGPGTRLTVL.